These T cell receptor beta chains were read from a single sample in a study of T cell repertoires in cytomegalovirus infection. No antigens are known for them. Each CDR3 protein is one row after TCRdb ran MiXCR on the reads. Here the sample spans 600,000 to 700,000 distinct CDR3 sequences, roughly 36% being singletons. The material was cultured PBMCs, obtained from culture after CMV antigen stimulation. These TCRs come from a human donor in good health (CMV status not recorded). Some clones in this sample may be carry-over from other donors' samples. The CDR3 runs from the conserved cysteine through the conserved F or W. D genes are given only for firm matches. Only some rows state a clone size, as once, few, many or a class for expanded clones.

v_call: TRBV11-2
clone_size: few
j_call: TRBJ2-1
d_call: TRBD2
cdr3_aa: CASSLISGLAGVGEQFF
cdr3_nt: TGTGCCAGCAGCTTAATCAGCGGCCTAGCGGGGGTGGGTGAGCAGTTCTTC

v_call: TRBV7-2
clone_size: few
j_call: TRBJ2-7
d_call: TRBD2
cdr3_aa: CASSYQRLAGYYEQYF
cdr3_nt: TGTGCCAGCAGCTACCAACGACTAGCGGGGTACTACGAGCAGTACTTC

v_call: TRBV28
clone_size: few
j_call: TRBJ1-2
d_call: TRBD1
cdr3_aa: CATGQGTNYGYTF
cdr3_nt: TGTGCCACCGGACAGGGGACTAACTATGGCTACACCTTC

v_call: TRBV20-1
clone_size: .
j_call: TRBJ2-3
d_call: .
cdr3_aa: CSASRVVGTDTQYF
cdr3_nt: TGCAGTGCTTCCCGTGTCGTGGGAACAGATACGCAGTATTTT

v_call: TRBV20-1
clone_size: .
j_call: TRBJ2-1
d_call: .
cdr3_aa: CSAKGGGYEQFF
cdr3_nt: TGCAGTGCTAAGGGGGGAGGGTATGAGCAGTTCTTC

v_call: TRBV27
clone_size: .
j_call: TRBJ2-1
d_call: TRBD1
cdr3_aa: CASSPTGGPPYNEQFF
cdr3_nt: TGTGCCAGCAGTCCCACAGGGGGCCCTCCCTACAATGAGCAGTTCTTC

v_call: TRBV5-4
clone_size: .
j_call: TRBJ1-2
d_call: TRBD1
cdr3_aa: CASSLRQGGGYGYTF
cdr3_nt: TGTGCCAGCAGCTTACGACAGGGGGGCGGCTATGGCTACACCTTC

v_call: TRBV7-8
clone_size: .
j_call: TRBJ2-7
d_call: .
cdr3_aa: CASSLIRGARYEQYF
cdr3_nt: TGTGCCAGCAGCTTAATTCGGGGGGCCCGGTACGAGCAGTACTTC

v_call: TRBV7-2
clone_size: few
j_call: TRBJ2-2
d_call: .
cdr3_aa: CASSLRGSNSAGELFF
cdr3_nt: TGTGCCAGCAGCTTACGAGGGAGTAATTCGGCCGGGGAGCTGTTTTTT

v_call: TRBV11-2
clone_size: few
j_call: TRBJ2-7
d_call: .
cdr3_aa: CASSSASGPRVEQYF
cdr3_nt: TGTGCCAGCAGTTCGGCTTCGGGCCCTAGGGTCGAGCAGTACTTC

v_call: TRBV27
clone_size: .
j_call: TRBJ2-3
d_call: TRBD2
cdr3_aa: CASSLESSGRLDTQYF
cdr3_nt: TGTGCCAGCAGTTTAGAGTCTAGCGGGAGGTTGGATACGCAGTATTTT

v_call: TRBV28
clone_size: .
j_call: TRBJ2-5
d_call: TRBD1
cdr3_aa: CASSSLRLDRGLPQETQYF
cdr3_nt: TGTGCCAGCAGCTCCCTCCGGTTGGACAGGGGGCTACCTCAAGAGACCCAGTACTTC

v_call: TRBV5-4
clone_size: .
j_call: TRBJ1-6
d_call: TRBD1
cdr3_aa: CASSTGQGTTPLHF
cdr3_nt: TGTGCCAGCAGCACGGGACAGGGGACGACACCCCTCCACTTT

v_call: TRBV6-5
clone_size: .
j_call: TRBJ2-6
d_call: .
cdr3_aa: CASSYPRPTRSGANVLTF
cdr3_nt: TGTGCCAGCAGTTACCCGAGGCCGACAAGGTCAGGGGCCAACGTCCTGACTTTC

v_call: TRBV18
clone_size: .
j_call: TRBJ2-7
d_call: .
cdr3_aa: CASSPPVLAPYEQYF
cdr3_nt: TGTGCCAGCTCACCTCCGGTCTTAGCCCCCTACGAGCAGTACTTC

v_call: TRBV6-2/TRBV6-3
clone_size: .
j_call: TRBJ2-1
d_call: TRBD2
cdr3_aa: CATRTRVVERWRERNVNEQFF
cdr3_nt: TGTGCCACCCGAACTAGGGTAGTAGAGAGGTGGCGGGAGCGGAATGTGAATGAGCAGTTCTTC

v_call: TRBV2
clone_size: once
j_call: TRBJ2-7
d_call: TRBD2
cdr3_aa: CASSESGRHYEQYF
cdr3_nt: TGTGCCAGCAGTGAAAGCGGGAGACACTACGAGCAGTACTTC

v_call: TRBV20-1
clone_size: .
j_call: TRBJ1-6
d_call: .
cdr3_aa: CSAREGSSYNSPLHF
cdr3_nt: TGCAGTGCTAGGGAAGGGAGCTCCTATAATTCACCCCTCCACTTT

v_call: TRBV6-1
clone_size: few
j_call: TRBJ2-5
d_call: TRBD2
cdr3_aa: CASRLTSGGPILETQYF
cdr3_nt: TGTGCCAGCAGGCTGACTAGCGGGGGCCCGATACTAGAGACCCAGTACTTC

v_call: TRBV6-6
clone_size: .
j_call: TRBJ2-7
d_call: .
cdr3_aa: CASIHGGFLYEQYF
cdr3_nt: TGTGCCAGCATTCATGGCGGCTTCCTCTACGAGCAGTACTTC

v_call: TRBV4-3
clone_size: .
j_call: TRBJ1-5
d_call: .
cdr3_aa: CASSQDATGEGDQPQHF
cdr3_nt: TGCGCCAGCAGCCAAGACGCGACGGGGGAGGGAGATCAGCCCCAGCATTTT

v_call: TRBV5-4
clone_size: few
j_call: TRBJ1-2
d_call: TRBD1
cdr3_aa: CASSPDRGLVYGYTF
cdr3_nt: TGTGCCAGCAGCCCAGACAGGGGGCTCGTCTATGGCTACACCTTC

v_call: TRBV7-9
clone_size: .
j_call: TRBJ1-4
d_call: TRBD1
cdr3_aa: CASSRGQGHNEKLFF
cdr3_nt: TGTGCCAGCAGCCGAGGACAGGGGCATAATGAAAAACTGTTTTTT

v_call: TRBV10-3
clone_size: .
j_call: TRBJ2-7
d_call: .
cdr3_aa: CAISGGNEQYF
cdr3_nt: TGTGCCATCAGTGGTGGGAACGAGCAGTACTTC

v_call: TRBV7-6
clone_size: .
j_call: TRBJ1-2
d_call: .
cdr3_aa: CASSLVIGIDGYTF
cdr3_nt: TGTGCCAGCAGCTTAGTCATAGGGATCGATGGCTACACCTTC

v_call: TRBV5-1
clone_size: .
j_call: TRBJ2-7
d_call: .
cdr3_aa: CASSLEAANYEQYF
cdr3_nt: TGCGCCAGCAGCTTGGAAGCGGCCAACTACGAGCAGTACTTC

v_call: TRBV7-9
clone_size: .
j_call: TRBJ1-1
d_call: .
cdr3_aa: CASSLAMGRDTEAFF
cdr3_nt: TGTGCCAGCAGCTTAGCGATGGGGCGGGACACTGAAGCTTTCTTT

v_call: TRBV19
clone_size: few
j_call: TRBJ2-1
d_call: .
cdr3_aa: CASSTRRGGGGLQFF
cdr3_nt: TGTGCCAGTAGCACCCGCCGTGGAGGGGGAGGATTGCAGTTCTTC

v_call: TRBV6-1
clone_size: .
j_call: TRBJ1-2
d_call: .
cdr3_aa: CASSARENYGYTF
cdr3_nt: TGTGCCAGCAGTGCCAGGGAAAACTATGGCTACACCTTC

v_call: TRBV4-1
clone_size: .
j_call: TRBJ2-2
d_call: TRBD1
cdr3_aa: CASSQDRARDRGTGELFF
cdr3_nt: TGCGCCAGCAGCCAAGATAGGGCCCGGGACAGGGGGACCGGGGAGCTGTTTTTT

v_call: TRBV28
clone_size: .
j_call: TRBJ2-1
d_call: .
cdr3_aa: CASSLRAPRGPFF
cdr3_nt: TGTGCCAGCAGTTTGCGGGCTCCACGGGGCCCGTTCTTC

v_call: TRBV15
clone_size: .
j_call: TRBJ2-1
d_call: .
cdr3_aa: CATSQGFYNEQFF
cdr3_nt: TGTGCCACCTCCCAGGGATTCTACAATGAGCAGTTCTTC

v_call: TRBV24-1
clone_size: .
j_call: TRBJ2-1
d_call: TRBD2
cdr3_aa: CATSDFEAGGAGEQFF
cdr3_nt: TGTGCCACCAGTGATTTCGAGGCGGGGGGGGCCGGTGAGCAGTTCTTC

v_call: TRBV6-1
clone_size: .
j_call: TRBJ2-1
d_call: .
cdr3_aa: CASSDQPYNEQFF
cdr3_nt: TGTGCCAGCAGTGACCAGCCTTACAATGAGCAGTTCTTC

v_call: TRBV6-2/TRBV6-3
clone_size: few
j_call: TRBJ1-1
d_call: TRBD1
cdr3_aa: CASSPRTGAGNTEAFF
cdr3_nt: TGTGCCAGCAGTCCCCGGACAGGGGCCGGGAACACTGAAGCTTTCTTT

v_call: TRBV7-2
clone_size: .
j_call: TRBJ1-6
d_call: .
cdr3_aa: CASGTPPEALPSPLHF
cdr3_nt: TGTGCCAGCGGTACCCCTCCAGAGGCTTTACCCTCACCCCTCCACTTT

v_call: TRBV2
clone_size: .
j_call: TRBJ2-4
d_call: .
cdr3_aa: CASSAAGIAKNIQYF
cdr3_nt: TGTGCCAGCAGTGCGGCAGGGATAGCCAAAAACATTCAGTACTTC

v_call: TRBV12-3/TRBV12-4
clone_size: few
j_call: TRBJ2-7
d_call: TRBD2
cdr3_aa: CASIGTSEGEQYF
cdr3_nt: TGTGCCAGCATAGGGACTAGCGAGGGTGAGCAGTACTTC

v_call: TRBV28
clone_size: .
j_call: TRBJ2-4
d_call: .
cdr3_aa: CASTGVSAGTHIQYF
cdr3_nt: TGTGCCAGCACCGGTGTTTCGGCCGGGACGCACATTCAGTACTTC

v_call: TRBV7-2
clone_size: .
j_call: TRBJ2-1
d_call: TRBD1
cdr3_aa: CATTGVGENNEQFF
cdr3_nt: TGTGCCACCACAGGGGTCGGGGAAAACAATGAGCAGTTCTTC

v_call: TRBV24-1
clone_size: .
j_call: TRBJ2-1
d_call: TRBD1
cdr3_aa: CATSDLTGGEYNEQFF
cdr3_nt: TGTGCCACCAGTGATTTGACAGGGGGAGAATACAATGAGCAGTTCTTC

v_call: TRBV5-4
clone_size: once
j_call: TRBJ2-5
d_call: TRBD2
cdr3_aa: CASSPGLAGRGAETQYF
cdr3_nt: TGTGCCAGCAGCCCGGGACTAGCGGGAAGGGGCGCAGAGACCCAGTACTTC

v_call: TRBV7-2
clone_size: many
j_call: TRBJ2-1
d_call: .
cdr3_aa: CASSLNSVGLGNEQFF
cdr3_nt: TGTGCCAGCAGCTTAAACTCAGTAGGGTTGGGCAATGAGCAGTTCTTC

v_call: TRBV20-1
clone_size: .
j_call: TRBJ1-4
d_call: .
cdr3_aa: CSAFVVNEKLFF
cdr3_nt: TGCAGTGCCTTCGTTGTTAATGAAAAACTGTTTTTT

v_call: TRBV7-9
clone_size: .
j_call: TRBJ2-7
d_call: TRBD2
cdr3_aa: CASSWSGRANEQYF
cdr3_nt: TGTGCCAGCAGCTGGAGCGGGAGGGCGAACGAGCAGTACTTC

v_call: TRBV7-2
clone_size: many
j_call: TRBJ2-1
d_call: TRBD2
cdr3_aa: CASSLSGEGTNEQFF
cdr3_nt: TGTGCCAGCAGCTTAAGCGGGGAGGGTACCAATGAGCAGTTCTTC

v_call: TRBV7-6
clone_size: .
j_call: TRBJ1-1
d_call: .
cdr3_aa: CASSLAVAEGTEAFF
cdr3_nt: TGTGCCAGCAGCTTAGCGGTGGCAGAGGGCACTGAAGCTTTCTTT

v_call: TRBV18
clone_size: .
j_call: TRBJ2-3
d_call: .
cdr3_aa: CASSPRLARPDTQYF
cdr3_nt: TGTGCCAGCTCACCTCGCCTAGCACGGCCAGATACGCAGTATTTT

v_call: TRBV7-9
clone_size: .
j_call: TRBJ1-1
d_call: .
cdr3_aa: CASSLDLASSYSEAFF
cdr3_nt: TGTGCCAGCAGCTTAGATCTGGCGAGTAGTTATTCTGAAGCTTTCTTT

v_call: TRBV19
clone_size: few
j_call: TRBJ1-2
d_call: .
cdr3_aa: CASGQEISSSYTF
cdr3_nt: TGTGCCAGTGGGCAGGAGATCTCTAGCAGCTACACCTTC